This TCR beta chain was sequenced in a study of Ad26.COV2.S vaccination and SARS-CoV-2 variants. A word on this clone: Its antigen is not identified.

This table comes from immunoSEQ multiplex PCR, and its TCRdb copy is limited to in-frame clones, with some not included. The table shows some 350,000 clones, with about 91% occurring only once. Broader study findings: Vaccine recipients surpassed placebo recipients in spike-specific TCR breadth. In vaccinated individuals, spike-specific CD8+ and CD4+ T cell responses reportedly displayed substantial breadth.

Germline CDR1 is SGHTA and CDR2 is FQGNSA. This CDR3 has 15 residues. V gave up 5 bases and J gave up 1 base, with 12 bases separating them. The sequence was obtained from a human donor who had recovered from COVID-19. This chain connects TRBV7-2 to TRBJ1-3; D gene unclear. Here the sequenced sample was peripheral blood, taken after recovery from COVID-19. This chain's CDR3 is CASSPILGSGNTIYF. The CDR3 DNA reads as TGTGCCAGCAGCCCCATACTAGGGTCTGGAAACACCATATATTTT.